Following are 21 T cell receptor beta chains from one sample sequenced in a study of blood T cell repertoires in COVID-19. Sequencing used immunoSEQ multiplex PCR; TCRdb keeps in-frame clones, though not all of them. The table has some 350,000 clones, roughly 90% seen once. The sequenced sample was peripheral blood. These TCRs come from a woman in her seventies with COVID-19, enrolled during active disease.

Points on this clone: The sample carries other DNA sequences with the same CDR3. The chain has TRBV28 and TRBJ1-4, with D tentatively TRBD1 (6 bases). V dropped 4 bases and J dropped 8 bases, with 8 bases sitting between them. This CDR3 is built from 12 residues. Per germline, CDR1 MDHEN and CDR2 SYDVKM. The CDR3 loop is CASSSTGEKLFF. CDR3 nucleotide sequence: TGTGCCAGCAGTTCGACAGGAGAAAAACTGTTTTTT.

The rearrangement joins TRBV4-1 to TRBJ2-1; 9 bases align to TRBD1. The germline CDR1 and CDR2 sequences are MGHRA and YSYEKL. V gave up 1 base and J gave up 4 bases; unmatched junction bases: 8. The CDR3 runs 17 residues. As DNA, the CDR3 is TGCGCCAGCAGCCAAGCAGTGTGGGACAGGGTTTACAATGAGCAGTTCTTC. This codes for CASSQAVWDRVYNEQFF.

The chain uses TRBV10-1 and TRBJ1-2; TRBD1 is a possible D gene (5 bases). Germline CDR1 is WNHNN and CDR2 is SYGVQD (reference sequence). V was trimmed by 2 bases and J by 2 bases, leaving 6 bases between them. This CDR3 has 13 residues. CDR3 loop: CASSEDRNYGYTF. Written as DNA, the CDR3 is TGCGCCAGCAGTGAGGACAGAAACTATGGCTACACCTTC.

CDR3 DNA sequence: TGTGCCACTGGACTGAGCAATCAGCCCCAGCATTTT. Translated, it gives CATGLSNQPQHF. The chain carries TRBV2 and TRBJ1-5; D is ambiguous. This CDR3 has 12 residues. Deletions cut 10 bases from V and 1 base from J, with 8 bases between. Germline V gene lookup returns CDR1 SNHLY and CDR2 FYNNEI.

This chain joins TRBV7-2 and TRBJ2-3; TRBD2 aligns across 7 bases. Germline CDR1 and CDR2: SGHTA and FQGNSA. CDR3 length: 15 amino acids. V shed 0 bases and J 4 bases; nucleotides not matched to a gene: 4. The CDR3 DNA reads as TGTGCCAGCAGCTTAGCGTCGACTAGCCCAGATACGCAGTATTTT. Translated, it gives CASSLASTSPDTQYF.

This clone was seen a few times. In DNA, the CDR3 is TGTGCCAGCATTCGGACAGATGGAAACACCATATATTTT. Its protein is CASIRTDGNTIYF. The chain couples TRBV28 to TRBJ1-3; a possible D gene is TRBD1 (6 bases). The length of the CDR3 is 13 residues. Germline V gives CDR1 MDHEN, CDR2 SYDVKM. The V and J ends lost 7 bases and 3 bases respectively, with 10 bases between them.

This clone was observed a handful of times. The chain employs TRBV5-6 and TRBJ2-1, with a possible D match to TRBD1 (5 bases). Looked up from germline, CDR1 is SGHDT and CDR2 is YYEEEE. The CDR3 is 13 amino acids. Trimming left V 0 bases short and J 8 bases short, with 9 bases between. The CDR3 region has the DNA TGTGCCAGCAGCTTGGGCAGGGCCTATGAGCAGTTCTTC. Encoded protein: CASSLGRAYEQFF.

The rearrangement joins TRBV29-1 to TRBJ1-2; maybe TRBD1 (5 bases). This CDR3 comprises 11 residues. V lost 6 bases, J lost 5 bases, and 10 bases lay in between. CDR1 is SQVTM and CDR2 is ANQGSEA in the germline V gene. The CDR3 nucleotides read TGCAGCGTGCCGACAGTATATGGCTACACCTTC. Translated, it gives CSVPTVYGYTF.

The chain uses TRBV18 and TRBJ2-3; 8 nucleotides line up with TRBD2. V gave up 2 bases and J gave up 0 bases; unmatched junction bases: 13. The V gene's germline CDR1 is KGHSH and CDR2 LQKENI. This CDR3 spans 19 amino acids. CDR3 sequence: CASSPRTSLVPFSTDTQYF. CDR3 in DNA: TGTGCCAGCTCACCAAGGACTAGCTTAGTCCCATTCAGCACAGATACGCAGTATTTT.

This clone was detected once. The rearrangement joins TRBV12-5 to TRBJ1-3; possible D gene TRBD1, 5 bases. The length of the CDR3 is 16 residues. Germline CDR1 LGHNT, CDR2 FRNRAP. V lost 3 bases and J lost 1, with 13 bases in between. The chain's CDR3 is CASGLNLDSSGNTIYF. DNA of the CDR3: TGTGCTAGTGGTTTAAATTTAGACAGTTCTGGAAACACCATATATTTT. Filled out from reference TRBV12-5 and TRBJ1-3, the complete variable domain reads DARVTQTPRHKVTEMGQEVTMRCQPILGHNTVFWYRQTMMQGLELLAYFRNRAPLDDSGMPKDRFSAEMPDATLATLKIQPSEPRDSAVYFCASGLNLDSSGNTIYFGEGSWLTVV.

The chain carries TRBV7-2 and TRBJ2-3, with 8 bases that match TRBD2. The V gene end was trimmed by 4 bases and the J gene end by 2 bases; junction bases not matched to a gene: 14. This CDR3 contains 18 residues. Per the germline V gene, CDR1 is SGHTA and CDR2 is FQGNSA. CDR3 sequence (DNA): TGTGCCAGCAGCTCACCCCTGGCGGGGGGAATTTCCACAGATACGCAGTATTTT. Its translation is CASSSPLAGGISTDTQYF.

The chain couples TRBV9 to TRBJ1-2; 8 nucleotides align to TRBD1. From germline, CDR1 is SGDLS and CDR2 YYNGEE. J was trimmed by 7 bases and V by 3 bases; bases with no gene match: 14. The CDR3 loop spans 16 amino acids. DNA for the CDR3: TGTGCCAGCAGCGCACGCCTCTTAGACAGGGGAGTTGGCTACACCTTC. Its protein product is CASSARLLDRGVGYTF.

This chain joins TRBV5-1 and TRBJ2-1, with 11 bases matching TRBD2. Per the germline V gene, CDR1 is SGHRS and CDR2 is YFSETQ. V gave up 5 bases and J gave up 0 bases; unmatched junction bases: 7. The CDR3 has 17 residues. The DNA of the CDR3 is TGCGCCAGCAGATCCGGGACTAGCGGTAGCTCCTACAATGAGCAGTTCTTC. Its translation: CASRSGTSGSSYNEQFF.

This clone was seen once. The chain employs TRBV9 and TRBJ1-3; 8 bases fit TRBD1. The V and J ends lost 2 bases and 2 bases, in that order; junction bases with no gene match: 6. The CDR3 length is 16 residues. CDR1 is SGDLS, CDR2 YYNGEE, per germline. CDR3 sequence (DNA): TGTGCCAGCAGCGTCGGGACAGGTGCTGCTGGAAACACCATATATTTT. Translated, it gives CASSVGTGAAGNTIYF.

The chain carries TRBV10-3 and TRBJ2-1; TRBD1 might be the D (6 bases). The CDR3 is made up of 14 amino acids. Trimming removed 10 bases from V and 5 bases from J, with 18 bases in between. CDR1 is ENHRY, CDR2 SYGVKD, per germline. The chain's CDR3 is CARVDSPRDNEQFF. The CDR3 DNA reads TGTGCCAGGGTGGACAGCCCCAGGGACAATGAGCAGTTCTTC.

The chain uses TRBV2 and TRBJ2-3; 7 bases map to TRBD1. V dropped 4 bases and J dropped 4; count of bases not matched to a gene: 2. The germline CDR1 and CDR2 sequences are SNHLY and FYNNEI. The CDR3 contains 13 residues. This chain's CDR3 is CASSVTGADTQYF. Here the CDR3 DNA reads TGTGCCAGCAGTGTCACAGGGGCAGATACGCAGTATTTT.

This chain joins TRBV5-4 and TRBJ1-2; 7 bases match TRBD1. The CDR3 is 13 residues long. The trim removed 4 bases at V and 5 bases at J, leaving 5 bases unmatched. Germline values: CDR1 SGHNT, CDR2 YYREEE (reference sequence). DNA for the CDR3: TGTGCCAGCAGCCTAGGACAGGAGTATGGCTACACCTTC. Residues: CASSLGQEYGYTF.

CDR3 sequence: CASSLAGTGAGNTIYF. Written as DNA, the CDR3 is TGTGCCAGCAGCTTGGCCGGGACAGGGGCTGGAAACACCATATATTTT. This chain connects TRBV5-4 to TRBJ1-3, with 10 bases aligning to TRBD1. With V trimmed by 0 bases and J by 2 bases, 2 bases remained unmatched. Germline-derived CDR1 and CDR2 are SGHNT and YYREEE (reference sequence). The CDR3 loop spans 16 amino acids.

The rearrangement links TRBV2 to TRBJ1-1; D uncertain. V lost 6 bases, J lost 1 base, and 15 bases lay in between. CDR1 and CDR2 (germline): SNHLY, FYNNEI. The CDR3 has 15 amino acids. CDR3 coding DNA: TGTGCCAGCAGCCTCTCAGAGGTCACGAACACTGAAGCTTTCTTT. Protein: CASSLSEVTNTEAFF.

The chain uses TRBV5-6 and TRBJ1-1, with 10 bases matching TRBD1. V shed 5 bases, J shed 4 bases, and the junction held 2 bases outside the gene matches. This CDR3 spans 13 amino acids. The V gene's germline CDR1 is SGHDT and CDR2 YYEEEE. CDR3 in DNA: TGTGCCAGCAGGAGGGACAGGGGCACTGAAGCTTTCTTT. This encodes CASRRDRGTEAFF.

V gene TRBV4-3 combines with J gene TRBJ2-6; maybe TRBD2 (6 bases). The V and J ends lost 0 bases and 1 base respectively, with 13 bases between them. The CDR3 covers 18 residues. Germline V gives CDR1 LGHNA, CDR2 YSLEER. Here the CDR3 reads CASSQEAGMRSGANVLTF. The DNA for the CDR3 is TGCGCCAGCAGCCAAGAAGCGGGTATGAGGTCTGGGGCCAACGTCCTGACTTTC.